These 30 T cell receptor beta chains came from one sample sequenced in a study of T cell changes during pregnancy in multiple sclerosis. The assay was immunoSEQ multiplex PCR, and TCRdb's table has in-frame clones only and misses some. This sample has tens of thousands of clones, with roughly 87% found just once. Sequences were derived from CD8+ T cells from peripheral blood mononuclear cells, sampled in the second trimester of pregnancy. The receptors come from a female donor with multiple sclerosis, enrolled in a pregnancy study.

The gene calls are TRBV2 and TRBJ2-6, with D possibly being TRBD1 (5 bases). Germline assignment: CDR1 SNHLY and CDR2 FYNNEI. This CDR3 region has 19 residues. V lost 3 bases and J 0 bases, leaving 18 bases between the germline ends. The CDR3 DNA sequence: TGTGCCAGCAGTGAGCTGTTCGGCAGGGCTACCTCTGGGGCCAACGTCCTGACTTTC. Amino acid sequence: CASSELFGRATSGANVLTF.

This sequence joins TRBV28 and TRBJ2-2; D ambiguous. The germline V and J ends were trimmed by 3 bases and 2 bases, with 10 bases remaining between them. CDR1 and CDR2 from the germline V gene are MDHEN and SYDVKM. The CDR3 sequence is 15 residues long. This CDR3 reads CASSLVPDNTGELFF. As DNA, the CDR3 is TGTGCCAGCAGTTTGGTGCCAGATAACACCGGGGAGCTGTTTTTT.

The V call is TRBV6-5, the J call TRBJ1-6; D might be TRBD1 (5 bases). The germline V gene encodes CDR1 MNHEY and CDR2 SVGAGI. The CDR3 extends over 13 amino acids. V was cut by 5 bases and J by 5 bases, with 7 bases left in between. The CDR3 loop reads CASSDRDNSPLHF. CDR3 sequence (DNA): TGTGCCAGCAGTGACAGAGATAATTCACCCCTCCACTTT.

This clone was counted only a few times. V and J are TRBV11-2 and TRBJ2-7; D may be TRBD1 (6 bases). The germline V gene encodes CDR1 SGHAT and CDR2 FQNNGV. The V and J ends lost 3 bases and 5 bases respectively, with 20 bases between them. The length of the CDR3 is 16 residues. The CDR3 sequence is CASSFYRAATADEQYF. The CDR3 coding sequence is TGTGCCAGCAGCTTTTACAGGGCTGCGACCGCGGACGAGCAGTACTTC. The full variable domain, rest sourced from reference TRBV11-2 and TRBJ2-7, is EAGVAQSPRYKIIEKRQSVAFWCNPISGHATLYWYQQILGQGPKLLIQFQNNGVVDDSQLPKDRFSAERLKGVDSTLKIQPAKLEDSAVYLCASSFYRAATADEQYFGPGTRLTVT.

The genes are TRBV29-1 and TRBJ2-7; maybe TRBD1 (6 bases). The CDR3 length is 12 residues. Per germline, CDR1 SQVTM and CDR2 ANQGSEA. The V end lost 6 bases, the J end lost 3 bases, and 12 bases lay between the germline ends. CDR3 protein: CSVADSDYEQYF. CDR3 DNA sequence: TGCAGCGTCGCGGACAGCGACTACGAGCAGTACTTC.

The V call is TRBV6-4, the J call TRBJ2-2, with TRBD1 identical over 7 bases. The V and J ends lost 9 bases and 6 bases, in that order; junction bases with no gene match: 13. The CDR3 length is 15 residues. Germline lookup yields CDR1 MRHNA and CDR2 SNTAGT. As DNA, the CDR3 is TGTGCCAGAACACCGACAGGGTATCGGTCCGGGGAGCTGTTTTTT. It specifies CARTPTGYRSGELFF.

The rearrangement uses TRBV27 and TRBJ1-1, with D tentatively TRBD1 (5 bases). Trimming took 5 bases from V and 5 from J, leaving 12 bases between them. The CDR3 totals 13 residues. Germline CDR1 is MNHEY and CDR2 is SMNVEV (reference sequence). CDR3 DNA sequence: TGTGCCAGCAGTCAAGGGGTTCGGACTGAAGCTTTCTTT. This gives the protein CASSQGVRTEAFF.

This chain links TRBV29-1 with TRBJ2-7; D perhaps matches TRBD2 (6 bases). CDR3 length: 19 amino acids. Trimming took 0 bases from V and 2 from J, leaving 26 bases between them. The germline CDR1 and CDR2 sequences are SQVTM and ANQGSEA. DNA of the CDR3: TGCAGCGTTGAAGATGTCAGTTTCCGGGAAGCGGGTACTACCTACGAGCAGTACTTC. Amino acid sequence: CSVEDVSFREAGTTYEQYF.

CDR3 residues: CATRDRVEGNNEQFF. CDR3 sequence (DNA): TGTGCCACCAGGGATAGAGTAGAGGGAAACAATGAGCAGTTCTTC. This chain connects TRBV15 to TRBJ2-1; weak D call: TRBD2 (5 bases). V was pared by 6 bases and J by 5 bases, with 17 bases between. The CDR3 has 15 residues. Germline CDR1 and CDR2: LNHNV and YYDKDF (reference sequence).

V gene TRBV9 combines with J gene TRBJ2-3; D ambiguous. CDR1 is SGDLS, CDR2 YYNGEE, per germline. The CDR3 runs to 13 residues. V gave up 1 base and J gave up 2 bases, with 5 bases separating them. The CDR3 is CASSVWPTDTQYF. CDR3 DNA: TGTGCCAGCAGCGTATGGCCCACAGATACGCAGTATTTT.

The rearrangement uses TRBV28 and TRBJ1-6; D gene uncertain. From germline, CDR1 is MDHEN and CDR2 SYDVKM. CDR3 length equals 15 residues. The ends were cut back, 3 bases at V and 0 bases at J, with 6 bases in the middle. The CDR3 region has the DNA TGTGCCAGCAGTTTGGAGGTCTCCTATAATTCACCCCTCCACTTT. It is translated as CASSLEVSYNSPLHF.

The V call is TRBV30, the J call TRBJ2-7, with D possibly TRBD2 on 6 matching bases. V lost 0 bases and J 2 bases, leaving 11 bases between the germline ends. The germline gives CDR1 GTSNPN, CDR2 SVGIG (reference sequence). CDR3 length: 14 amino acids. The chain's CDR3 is CAWSVISGTYEQYF. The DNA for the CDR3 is TGTGCCTGGAGTGTGATTAGCGGAACCTACGAGCAGTACTTC.

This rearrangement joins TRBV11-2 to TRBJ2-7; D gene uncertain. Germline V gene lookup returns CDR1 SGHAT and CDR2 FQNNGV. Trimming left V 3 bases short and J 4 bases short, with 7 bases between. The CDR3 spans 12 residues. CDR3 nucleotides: TGTGCCAGCAGCTTCGCAGAATACGAGCAGTACTTC. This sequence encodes CASSFAEYEQYF.

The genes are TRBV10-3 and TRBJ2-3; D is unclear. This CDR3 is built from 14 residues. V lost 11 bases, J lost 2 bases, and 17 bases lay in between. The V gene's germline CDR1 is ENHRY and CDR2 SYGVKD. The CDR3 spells CAVSRVVDTDTQYF. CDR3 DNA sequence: TGTGCCGTCTCACGGGTGGTCGACACAGATACGCAGTATTTT.

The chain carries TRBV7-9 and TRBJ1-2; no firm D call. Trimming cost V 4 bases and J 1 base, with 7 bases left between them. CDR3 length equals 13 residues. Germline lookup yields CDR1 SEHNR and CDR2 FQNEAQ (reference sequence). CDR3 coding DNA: TGTGCCAGCAGCTCTATTTTTAACTATGGCTACACCTTC. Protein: CASSSIFNYGYTF.

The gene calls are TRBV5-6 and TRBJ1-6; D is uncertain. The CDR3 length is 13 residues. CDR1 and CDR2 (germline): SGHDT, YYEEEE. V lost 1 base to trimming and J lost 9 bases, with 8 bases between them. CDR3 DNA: TGTGCCAGCAGCTTGTTGGAGTTTTCACCCCTCCACTTT. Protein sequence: CASSLLEFSPLHF. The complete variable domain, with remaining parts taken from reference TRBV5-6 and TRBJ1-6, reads DAGVTQSPTHLIKTRGQQVTLRCSPKSGHDTVSWYQQALGQGPQFIFQYYEEEERQRGNFPDRFSGHQFPNYSSELNVNALLLGDSALYLCASSLLEFSPLHFGNGTRLTVT.

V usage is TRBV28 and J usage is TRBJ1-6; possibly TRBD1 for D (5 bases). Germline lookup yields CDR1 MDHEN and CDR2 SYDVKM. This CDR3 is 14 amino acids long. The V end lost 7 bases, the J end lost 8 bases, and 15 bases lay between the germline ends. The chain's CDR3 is CASTVGGSHSPLHF. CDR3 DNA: TGTGCCAGCACCGTGGGGGGGTCTCATTCACCCCTCCACTTT.

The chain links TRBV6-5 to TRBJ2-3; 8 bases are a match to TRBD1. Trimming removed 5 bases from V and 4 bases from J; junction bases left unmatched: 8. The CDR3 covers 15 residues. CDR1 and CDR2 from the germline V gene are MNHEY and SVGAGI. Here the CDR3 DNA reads TGTGCCAGCAGTCTCCAGGGGGCCGGAGCAGATACGCAGTATTTT. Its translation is CASSLQGAGADTQYF.

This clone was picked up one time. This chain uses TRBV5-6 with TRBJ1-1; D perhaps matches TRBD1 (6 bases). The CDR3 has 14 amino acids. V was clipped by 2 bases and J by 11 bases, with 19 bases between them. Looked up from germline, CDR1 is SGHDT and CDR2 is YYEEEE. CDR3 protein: CASSFRVNLDRAFF. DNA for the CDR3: TGTGCCAGCAGCTTTCGGGTCAACCTCGACAGGGCTTTCTTT.

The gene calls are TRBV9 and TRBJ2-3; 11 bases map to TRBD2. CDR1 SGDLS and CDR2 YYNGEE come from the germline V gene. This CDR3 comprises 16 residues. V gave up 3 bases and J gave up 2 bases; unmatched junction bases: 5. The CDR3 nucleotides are TGTGCCAGCAGCGCTGGACTAGCGGGCTACACAGATACGCAGTATTTT. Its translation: CASSAGLAGYTDTQYF.

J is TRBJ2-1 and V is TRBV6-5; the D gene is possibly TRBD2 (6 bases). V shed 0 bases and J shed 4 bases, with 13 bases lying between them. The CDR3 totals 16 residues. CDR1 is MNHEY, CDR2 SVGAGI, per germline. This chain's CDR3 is CASSYSVGEDYNEQFF. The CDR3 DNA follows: TGTGCCAGCAGTTACTCGGTCGGGGAGGATTACAATGAGCAGTTCTTC.

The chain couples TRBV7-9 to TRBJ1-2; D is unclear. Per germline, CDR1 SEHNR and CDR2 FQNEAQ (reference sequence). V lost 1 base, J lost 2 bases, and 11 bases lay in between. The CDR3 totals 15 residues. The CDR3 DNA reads TGTGCCAGCAGCTTAGGGGCGGGAACGAACTATGGCTACACCTTC. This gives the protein CASSLGAGTNYGYTF.

CDR3 DNA: TGTGCCACCAGGGGGGGAGTTAGCACAGATACGCAGTATTTT. Its translation: CATRGGVSTDTQYF. This chain connects TRBV15 to TRBJ2-3, with a possible D match to TRBD2 (6 bases). V lost 6 bases to trimming and J lost 0 bases, with 10 bases between them. In germline, CDR1 is LNHNV, CDR2 YYDKDF (reference sequence). The length of the CDR3 is 14 residues.

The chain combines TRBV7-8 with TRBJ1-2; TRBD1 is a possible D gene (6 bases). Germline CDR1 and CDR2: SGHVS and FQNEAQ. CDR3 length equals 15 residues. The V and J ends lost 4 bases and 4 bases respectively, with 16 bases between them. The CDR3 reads CASSWKTGFGYGYTF. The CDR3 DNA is TGTGCCAGCAGCTGGAAAACAGGGTTTGGCTATGGCTACACCTTC.

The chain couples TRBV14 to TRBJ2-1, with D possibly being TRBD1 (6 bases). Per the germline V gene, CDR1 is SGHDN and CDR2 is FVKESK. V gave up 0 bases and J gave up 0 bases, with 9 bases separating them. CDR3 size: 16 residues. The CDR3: CASSQDSGDSYNEQFF. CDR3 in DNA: TGTGCCAGCAGCCAAGATTCAGGGGACTCCTACAATGAGCAGTTCTTC.

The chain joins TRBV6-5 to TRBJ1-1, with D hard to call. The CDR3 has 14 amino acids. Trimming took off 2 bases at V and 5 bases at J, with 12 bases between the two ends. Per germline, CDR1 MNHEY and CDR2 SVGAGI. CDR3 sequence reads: CASSYGQIGTEAFF. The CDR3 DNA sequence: TGTGCCAGCAGTTACGGGCAGATTGGGACTGAAGCTTTCTTT.

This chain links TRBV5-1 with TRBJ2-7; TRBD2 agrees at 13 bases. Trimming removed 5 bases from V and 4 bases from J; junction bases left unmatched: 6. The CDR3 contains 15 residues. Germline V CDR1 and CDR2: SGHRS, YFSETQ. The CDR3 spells CASRGTSGTEYEQYF. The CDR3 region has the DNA TGCGCCAGCAGGGGGACTAGCGGGACTGAGTACGAGCAGTACTTC.

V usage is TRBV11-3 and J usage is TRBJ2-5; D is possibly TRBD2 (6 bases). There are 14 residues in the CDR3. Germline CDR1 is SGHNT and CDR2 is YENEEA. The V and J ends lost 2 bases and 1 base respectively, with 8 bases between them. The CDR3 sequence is CASSLRRGQETQYF. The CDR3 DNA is TGTGCCAGCAGCTTAAGGAGGGGCCAAGAGACCCAGTACTTC. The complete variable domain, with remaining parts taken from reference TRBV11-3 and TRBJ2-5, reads EAGVVQSPRYKIIEKKQPVAFWCNPISGHNTLYWYLQNLGQGPELLIRYENEEAVDDSQLPKDRFSAERLKGVDSTLKIQPAELGDSAVYLCASSLRRGQETQYFGPGTRLLVL.

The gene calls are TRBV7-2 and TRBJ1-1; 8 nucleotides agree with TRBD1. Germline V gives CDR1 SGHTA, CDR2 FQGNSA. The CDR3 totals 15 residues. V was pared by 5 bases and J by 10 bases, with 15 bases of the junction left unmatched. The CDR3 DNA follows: TGTGCCAGCAGCCCCAGGACAGGGTTTGGGGTTGCAGCTTTCTTT. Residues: CASSPRTGFGVAAFF.

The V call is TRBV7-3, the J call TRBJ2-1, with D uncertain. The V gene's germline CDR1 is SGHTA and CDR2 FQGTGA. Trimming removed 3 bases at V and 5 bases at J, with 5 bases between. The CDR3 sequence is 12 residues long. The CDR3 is CASSLSNNEQFF. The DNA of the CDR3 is TGTGCCAGCAGCTTGAGTAACAATGAGCAGTTCTTC.